This T cell receptor (beta chain) comes out of a study of cytomegalovirus exposure and HLA in healthy donors. General study points: For presence/absence analyses, sequencing depth was assumed to be roughly uniform across donors.

To note about this clone: Its antigen remains unidentified.

CDR3 length equals 15 residues. CDR1 SGHRS and CDR2 YFSETQ come from the germline V gene. The germline V and J ends were trimmed by 4 bases and 2 bases, with 15 bases remaining between them. 60 Vbeta and 13 Jbeta primers were used in PCR. Method: immunoSEQ multiplex PCR; TCRdb's copy keeps in-frame clones and lacks some. This table has approximately 100,000 clones, around 75% appearing once. The specimen was PBMCs. This clonotype was obtained from a male donor in good health and CMV-seropositive. The rearrangement links TRBV5-1 to TRBJ2-5; tentative D call: TRBD1 (5 bases). CDR3 residues: CASSPPGFSQETQYF. Written as DNA, the CDR3 is TGCGCCAGCAGCCCCCCAGGGTTCAGTCAAGAGACCCAGTACTTC.